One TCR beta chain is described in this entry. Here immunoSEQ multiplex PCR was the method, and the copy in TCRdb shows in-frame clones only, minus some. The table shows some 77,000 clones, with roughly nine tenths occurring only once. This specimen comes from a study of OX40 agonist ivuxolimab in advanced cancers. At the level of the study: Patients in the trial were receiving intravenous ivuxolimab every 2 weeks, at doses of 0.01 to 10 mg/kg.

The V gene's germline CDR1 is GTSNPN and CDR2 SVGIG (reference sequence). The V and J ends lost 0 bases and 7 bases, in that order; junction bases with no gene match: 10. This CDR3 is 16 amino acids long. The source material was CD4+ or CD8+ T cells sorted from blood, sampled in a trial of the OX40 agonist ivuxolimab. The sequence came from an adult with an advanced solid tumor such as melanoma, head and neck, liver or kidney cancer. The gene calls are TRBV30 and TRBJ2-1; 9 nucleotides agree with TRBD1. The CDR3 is CAWSVLRDRANNEQFF. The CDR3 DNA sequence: TGTGCCTGGAGTGTACTCCGGGACAGGGCAAATAATGAGCAGTTCTTC.